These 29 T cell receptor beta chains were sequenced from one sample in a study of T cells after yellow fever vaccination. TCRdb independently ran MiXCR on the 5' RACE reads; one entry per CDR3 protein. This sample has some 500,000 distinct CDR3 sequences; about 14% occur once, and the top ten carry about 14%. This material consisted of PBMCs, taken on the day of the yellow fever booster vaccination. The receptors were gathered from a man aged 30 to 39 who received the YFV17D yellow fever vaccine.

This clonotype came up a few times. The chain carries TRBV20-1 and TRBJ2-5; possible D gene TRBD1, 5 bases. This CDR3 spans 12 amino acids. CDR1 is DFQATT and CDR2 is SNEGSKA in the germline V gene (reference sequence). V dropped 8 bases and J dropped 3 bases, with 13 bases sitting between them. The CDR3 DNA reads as TGCAGTCTCTGGGGCGGTAAAGAGACCCAGTACTTC. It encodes CSLWGGKETQYF.

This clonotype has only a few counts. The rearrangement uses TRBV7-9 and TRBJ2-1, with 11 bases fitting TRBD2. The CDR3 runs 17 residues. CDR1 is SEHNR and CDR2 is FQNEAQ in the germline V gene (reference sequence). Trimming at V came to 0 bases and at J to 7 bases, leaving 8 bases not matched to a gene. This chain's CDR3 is CASSLALAGGPYNEQFF. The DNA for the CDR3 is TGTGCCAGCAGCTTAGCCCTAGCGGGAGGCCCATATAATGAGCAGTTCTTC.

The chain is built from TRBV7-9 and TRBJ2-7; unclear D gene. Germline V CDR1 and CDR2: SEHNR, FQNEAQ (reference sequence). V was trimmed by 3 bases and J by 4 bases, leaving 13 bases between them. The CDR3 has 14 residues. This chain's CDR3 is CASSFDADGYEQYF. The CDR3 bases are TGTGCCAGCAGCTTCGACGCGGATGGGTACGAGCAGTACTTC.

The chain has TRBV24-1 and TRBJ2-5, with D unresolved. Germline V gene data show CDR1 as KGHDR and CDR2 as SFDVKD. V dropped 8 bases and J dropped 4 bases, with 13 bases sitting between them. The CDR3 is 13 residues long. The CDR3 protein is CATISLLRETQYF. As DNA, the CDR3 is TGTGCCACCATCAGTCTACTCCGAGAGACCCAGTACTTC.

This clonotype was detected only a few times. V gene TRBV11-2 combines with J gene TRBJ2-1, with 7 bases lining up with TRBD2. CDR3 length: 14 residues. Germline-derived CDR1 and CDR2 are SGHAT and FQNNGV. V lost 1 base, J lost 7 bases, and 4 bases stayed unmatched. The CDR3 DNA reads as TGTGCCAGCAGCTTAGGCGGGAGCTTTAATGAGCAGTTCTTC. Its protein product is CASSLGGSFNEQFF. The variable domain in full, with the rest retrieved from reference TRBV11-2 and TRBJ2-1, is EAGVAQSPRYKIIEKRQSVAFWCNPISGHATLYWYQQILGQGPKLLIQFQNNGVVDDSQLPKDRFSAERLKGVDSTLKIQPAKLEDSAVYLCASSLGGSFNEQFFGPGTRLTVL.

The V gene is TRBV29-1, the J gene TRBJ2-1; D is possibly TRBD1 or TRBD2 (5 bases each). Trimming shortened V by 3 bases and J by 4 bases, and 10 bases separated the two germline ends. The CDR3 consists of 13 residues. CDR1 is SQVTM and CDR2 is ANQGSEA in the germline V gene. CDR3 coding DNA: TGCAGCGTTGAGAGGGGAAAATACAATGAGCAGTTCTTC. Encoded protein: CSVERGKYNEQFF.

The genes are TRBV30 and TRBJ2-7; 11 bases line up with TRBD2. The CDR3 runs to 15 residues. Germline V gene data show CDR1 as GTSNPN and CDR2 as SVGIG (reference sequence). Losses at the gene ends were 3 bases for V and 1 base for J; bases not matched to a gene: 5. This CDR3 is CAWRTSGMKSYEQYF. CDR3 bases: TGTGCCTGGAGGACTAGCGGGATGAAATCCTACGAGCAGTACTTC.

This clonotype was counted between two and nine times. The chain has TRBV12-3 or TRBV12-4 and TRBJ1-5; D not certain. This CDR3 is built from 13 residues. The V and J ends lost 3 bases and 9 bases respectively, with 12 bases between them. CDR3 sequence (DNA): TGTGCCAGCAGTTTGGGCCAGTATCTGCCCCAGCATTTT. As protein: CASSLGQYLPQHF.

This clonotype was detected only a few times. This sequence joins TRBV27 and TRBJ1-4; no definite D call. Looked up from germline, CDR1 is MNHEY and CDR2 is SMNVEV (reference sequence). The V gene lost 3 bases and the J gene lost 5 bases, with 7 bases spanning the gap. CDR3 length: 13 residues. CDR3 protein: CASSFRLNEKLFF. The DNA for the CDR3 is TGTGCCAGCAGTTTTCGCTTGAATGAAAAACTGTTTTTT.

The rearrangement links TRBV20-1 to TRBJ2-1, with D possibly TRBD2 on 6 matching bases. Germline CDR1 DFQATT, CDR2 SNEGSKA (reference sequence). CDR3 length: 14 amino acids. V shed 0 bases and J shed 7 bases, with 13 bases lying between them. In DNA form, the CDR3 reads TGCAGTGCTAGAGAGGAGGGAGTCGGGAATGAGCAGTTCTTC. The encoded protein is CSAREEGVGNEQFF.

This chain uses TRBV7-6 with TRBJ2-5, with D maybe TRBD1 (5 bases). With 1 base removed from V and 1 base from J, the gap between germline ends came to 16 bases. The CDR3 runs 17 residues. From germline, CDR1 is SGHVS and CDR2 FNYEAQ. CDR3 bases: TGTGCCAGCAGCTTAGGGGCAGGGCCCGGAATCCAAGAGACCCAGTACTTC. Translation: CASSLGAGPGIQETQYF.

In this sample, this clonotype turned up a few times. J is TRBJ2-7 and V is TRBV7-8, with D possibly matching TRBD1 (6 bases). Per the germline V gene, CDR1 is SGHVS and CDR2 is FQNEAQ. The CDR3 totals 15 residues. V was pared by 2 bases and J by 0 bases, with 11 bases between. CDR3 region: CASSLSPDSSYEQYF. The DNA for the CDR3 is TGTGCCAGCAGCTTAAGTCCGGACAGCTCCTACGAGCAGTACTTC.

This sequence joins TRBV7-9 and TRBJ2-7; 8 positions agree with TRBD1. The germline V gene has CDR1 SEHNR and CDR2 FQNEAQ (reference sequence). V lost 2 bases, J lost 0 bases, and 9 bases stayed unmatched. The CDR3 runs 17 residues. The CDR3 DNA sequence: TGTGCCAGCAGCTTAATCCTGGACAGGGATCACTCCTACGAGCAGTACTTC. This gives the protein CASSLILDRDHSYEQYF.

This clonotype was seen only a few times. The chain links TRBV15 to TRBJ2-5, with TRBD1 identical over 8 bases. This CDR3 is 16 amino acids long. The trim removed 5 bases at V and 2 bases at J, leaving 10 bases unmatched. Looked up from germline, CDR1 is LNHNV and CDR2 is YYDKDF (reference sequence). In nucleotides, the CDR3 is TGTGCCACCAGCCTAGAGGGGACAGGACTACAAGAGACCCAGTACTTC. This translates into CATSLEGTGLQETQYF.

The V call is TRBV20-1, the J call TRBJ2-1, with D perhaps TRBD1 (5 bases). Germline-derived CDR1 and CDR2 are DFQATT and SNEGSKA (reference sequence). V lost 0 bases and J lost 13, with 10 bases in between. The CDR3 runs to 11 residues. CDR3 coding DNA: TGCAGTGCTAGAGATGTTGGGGCCCAGTTCTTC. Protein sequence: CSARDVGAQFF.

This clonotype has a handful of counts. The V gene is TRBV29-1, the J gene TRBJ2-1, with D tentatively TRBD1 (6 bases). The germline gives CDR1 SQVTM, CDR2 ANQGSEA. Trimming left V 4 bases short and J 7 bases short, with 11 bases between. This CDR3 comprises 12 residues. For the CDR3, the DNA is TGCAGCGTTGTCCAGGGGATTAATGAGCAGTTCTTC. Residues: CSVVQGINEQFF.

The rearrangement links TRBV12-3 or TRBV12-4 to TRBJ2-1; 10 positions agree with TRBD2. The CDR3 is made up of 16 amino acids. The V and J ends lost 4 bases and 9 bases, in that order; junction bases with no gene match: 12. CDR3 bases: TGTGCCAGCAGTTCCTTGGGACTAGCGCCTCTAGTTGAGCAGTTCTTC. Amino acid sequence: CASSSLGLAPLVEQFF.

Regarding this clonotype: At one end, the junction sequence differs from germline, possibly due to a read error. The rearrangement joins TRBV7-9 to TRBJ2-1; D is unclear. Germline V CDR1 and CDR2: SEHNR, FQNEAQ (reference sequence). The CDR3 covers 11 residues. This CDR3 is CASSSYDEQFF. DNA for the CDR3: TGTGCCAGCAGCTCCTACGATGAGCAGTTCTTC. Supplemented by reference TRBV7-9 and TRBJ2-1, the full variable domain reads DTGVSQNPRHKITKRGQNVTFRCDPISEHNRLYWYRQTLGQGPEFLTYFQNEAQLEKSRLLSDRFSAERPKGSFSTLEIQRTEQGDSAMYLCASSSYDEQFFGPGTRLTVL.

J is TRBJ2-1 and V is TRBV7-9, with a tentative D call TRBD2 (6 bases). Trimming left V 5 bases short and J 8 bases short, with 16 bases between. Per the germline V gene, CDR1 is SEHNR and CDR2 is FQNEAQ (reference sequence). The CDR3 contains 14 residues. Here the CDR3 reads CASSGASVIYEQFF. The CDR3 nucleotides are TGTGCCAGCAGCGGGGCTAGCGTTATCTATGAGCAGTTCTTC.

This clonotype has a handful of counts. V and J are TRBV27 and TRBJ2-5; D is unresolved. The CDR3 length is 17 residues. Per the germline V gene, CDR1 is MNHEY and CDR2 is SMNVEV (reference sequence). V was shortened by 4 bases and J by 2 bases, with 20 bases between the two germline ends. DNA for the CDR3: TGTGCCAGCAGTTCAGACCGTCTCGGTCGAGCACAAGAGACCCAGTACTTC. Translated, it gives CASSSDRLGRAQETQYF.

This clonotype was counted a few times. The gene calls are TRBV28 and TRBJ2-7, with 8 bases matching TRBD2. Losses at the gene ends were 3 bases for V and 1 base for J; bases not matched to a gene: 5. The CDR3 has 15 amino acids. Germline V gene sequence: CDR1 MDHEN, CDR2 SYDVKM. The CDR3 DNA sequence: TGTGCCAGCAGTTTGTGGGGGACTAGATCCTACGAGCAGTACTTC. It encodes CASSLWGTRSYEQYF.

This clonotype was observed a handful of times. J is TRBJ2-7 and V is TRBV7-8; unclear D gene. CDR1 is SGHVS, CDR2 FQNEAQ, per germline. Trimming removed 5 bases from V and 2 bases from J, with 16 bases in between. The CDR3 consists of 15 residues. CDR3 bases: TGTGCCAGCAGCCCTCGACGGGCCGGACCCTACGAGCAGTACTTC. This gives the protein CASSPRRAGPYEQYF.

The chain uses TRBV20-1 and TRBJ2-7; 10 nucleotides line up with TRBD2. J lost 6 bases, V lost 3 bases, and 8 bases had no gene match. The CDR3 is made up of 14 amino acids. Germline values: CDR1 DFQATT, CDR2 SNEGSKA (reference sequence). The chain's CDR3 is CSASFLAGVFEQYF. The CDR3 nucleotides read TGCAGTGCTAGTTTCCTAGCGGGAGTATTCGAGCAGTACTTC.

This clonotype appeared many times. The chain's CDR3 is CASSSPGQSYEQYF. The CDR3 region has the DNA TGTGCCAGCTCAAGCCCGGGGCAGAGCTACGAGCAGTACTTC. The J gene is TRBJ2-7, the V gene TRBV18; possibly TRBD1 or TRBD2 for D (5 bases each). V lost 5 bases and J lost 3, with 14 bases in between. The CDR3 totals 14 residues. Germline loops: CDR1 KGHSH, CDR2 LQKENI.

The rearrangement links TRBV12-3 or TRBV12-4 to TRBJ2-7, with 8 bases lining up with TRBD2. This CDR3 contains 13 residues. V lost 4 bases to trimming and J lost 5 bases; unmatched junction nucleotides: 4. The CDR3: CASSSGGGNEQYF. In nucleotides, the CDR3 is TGTGCCAGCAGTTCGGGGGGGGGTAACGAGCAGTACTTC.

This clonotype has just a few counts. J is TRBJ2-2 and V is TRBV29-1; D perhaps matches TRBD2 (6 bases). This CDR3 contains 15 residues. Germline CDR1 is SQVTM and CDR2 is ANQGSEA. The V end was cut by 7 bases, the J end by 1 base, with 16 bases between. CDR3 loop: CSALPGLQNTGELFF. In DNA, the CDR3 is TGCAGCGCCCTACCGGGACTGCAGAACACCGGGGAGCTGTTTTTT.

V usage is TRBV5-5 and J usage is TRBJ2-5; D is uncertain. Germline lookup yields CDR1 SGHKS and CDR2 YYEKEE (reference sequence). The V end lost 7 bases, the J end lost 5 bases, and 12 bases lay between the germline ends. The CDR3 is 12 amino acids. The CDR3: CASSREKETQYF. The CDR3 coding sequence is TGTGCCAGCTCAAGAGAGAAGGAGACCCAGTACTTC. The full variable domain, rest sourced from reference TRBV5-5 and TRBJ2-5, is DAGVTQSPTHLIKTRGQQVTLRCSPISGHKSVSWYQQVLGQGPQFIFQYYEKEERGRGNFPDRFSARQFPNYSSELNVNALLLGDSALYLCASSREKETQYFGPGTRLLVL.

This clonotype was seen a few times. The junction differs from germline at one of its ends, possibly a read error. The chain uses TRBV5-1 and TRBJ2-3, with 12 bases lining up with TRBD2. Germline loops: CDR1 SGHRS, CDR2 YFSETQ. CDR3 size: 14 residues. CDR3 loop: CASSLGTSGTIKRF. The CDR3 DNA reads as TGCGCCAGCAGCTTGGGGACTAGCGGGACTATCAAACGTTTT.

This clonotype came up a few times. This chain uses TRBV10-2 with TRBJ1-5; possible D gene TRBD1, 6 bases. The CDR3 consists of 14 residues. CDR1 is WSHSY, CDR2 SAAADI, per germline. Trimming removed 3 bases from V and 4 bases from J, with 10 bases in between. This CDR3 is CASSDARGNQPQHF. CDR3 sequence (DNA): TGCGCCAGCAGTGACGCCAGGGGTAATCAGCCCCAGCATTTT.